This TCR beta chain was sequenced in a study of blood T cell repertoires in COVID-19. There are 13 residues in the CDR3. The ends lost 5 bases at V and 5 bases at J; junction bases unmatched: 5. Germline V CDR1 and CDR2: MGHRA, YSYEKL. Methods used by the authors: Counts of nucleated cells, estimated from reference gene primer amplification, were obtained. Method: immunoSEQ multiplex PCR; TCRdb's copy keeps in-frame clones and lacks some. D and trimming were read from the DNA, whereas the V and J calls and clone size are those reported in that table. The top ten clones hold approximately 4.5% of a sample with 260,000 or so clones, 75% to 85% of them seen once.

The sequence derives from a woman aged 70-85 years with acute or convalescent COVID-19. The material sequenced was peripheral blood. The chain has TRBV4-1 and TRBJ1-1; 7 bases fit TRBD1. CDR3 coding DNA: TGCGCCAGCAGCGATAGGGGGCAGACTGAAGCTTTCTTT. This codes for CASSDRGQTEAFF.